The source of this T cell receptor beta chain is a study of Ad26.COV2.S vaccination and SARS-CoV-2 variants. Study in general: Once, or twice with 56 days between doses, Ad26.COV2.S was given intramuscularly.

Broader study findings: Quantification of TCR breadth and depth may have yielded underestimates of total T cell responses. Compared with placebo recipients, vaccine recipients had higher spike-specific TCR breadth.

This CDR3 has 13 amino acids. Trimming stripped 2 bases from V and 1 base from J, with 5 bases between. Germline V gene lookup returns CDR1 MNHEY and CDR2 SMNVEV (reference sequence). The data were produced by immunoSEQ multiplex PCR, yet TCRdb's version contains in-frame clones alone and is incomplete. Counted here are about 500,000 clones, roughly nine tenths occurring once; the ten biggest clones make up under 2%. This sample's treatment: approximately 18 received Ad26.COV2.S at low or high dose, single or two shots; roughly five received placebo; per-sample allocation not given. Samples came from day 63 after the first vaccine or placebo injection. The donor's status was that of an adult aged 18-55 years in Boston. Points on this clone: What it recognizes is unknown.

The clonotype originates from a person aged 18-65 years who received the Ad26.COV2.S COVID-19 vaccine or a placebo. The sequenced sample was peripheral blood, obtained in a trial of Ad26.COV2.S vaccine versus placebo. V and J are TRBV27 and TRBJ1-2; D unclear. The CDR3 region is CASSLAVNYGYTF. The CDR3 nucleotides read TGTGCCAGCAGTTTAGCGGTTAACTATGGCTACACCTTC.